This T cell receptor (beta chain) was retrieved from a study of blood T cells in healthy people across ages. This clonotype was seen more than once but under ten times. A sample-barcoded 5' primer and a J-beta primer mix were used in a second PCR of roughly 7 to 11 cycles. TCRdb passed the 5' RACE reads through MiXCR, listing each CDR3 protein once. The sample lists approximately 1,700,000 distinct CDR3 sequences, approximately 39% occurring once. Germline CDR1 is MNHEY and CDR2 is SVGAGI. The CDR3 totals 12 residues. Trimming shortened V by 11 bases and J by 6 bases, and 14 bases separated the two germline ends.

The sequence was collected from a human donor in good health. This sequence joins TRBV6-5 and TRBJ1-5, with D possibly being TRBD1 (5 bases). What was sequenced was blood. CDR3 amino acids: CASGGVGQPQHF. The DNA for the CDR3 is TGTGCCTCGGGGGGGGTAGGTCAGCCCCAGCATTTT.